This T cell receptor (beta chain) was profiled in a study of post-analysis software for immune sequencing data. Findings of the study overall: Normalized Chao1 diversity in multiple sclerosis patients fell significantly below that of controls. When patients were compared with controls, about 5 TRBV segments were more frequent, TRBV5-6, TRBV5-1 and TRBV20-1 among them. Batch-mates among the samples co-clustered strongly by F measure.

Note on this clonotype: Antigen unknown.

Per the germline V gene, CDR1 is SGHKS and CDR2 is YYEKEE (reference sequence). The CDR3 loop spans 12 amino acids. Trimming stripped 4 bases from V and 7 bases from J, with 11 bases between. Unique-molecular-identifier-tagged TCR beta cDNA libraries were used. cDNA molecules numbering roughly 500,000 came from roughly 0.93 to 9.6 million T cells. MiXCR, run by TCRdb on the PCR reads, gives a single entry per CDR3 protein. The table includes roughly 540,000 distinct CDR3 sequences, about a third detected once. Specimen: blood. The chain has TRBV5-5 and TRBJ1-2, with D hard to call. The TCR was taken from a girl aged 2-17 years with multiple sclerosis. The CDR3 DNA follows: TGTGCCAGCAGCCAGGTCCTGGGTGGCTACACCTTC. As protein: CASSQVLGGYTF.